This paragraph covers one TCR beta chain sequence. No antigen is known for it. With the 5' RACE reads reprocessed, TCRdb shows one record per CDR3 protein and no DNA. The sample data list 300,000 to 450,000 distinct CDR3 sequences. In germline, CDR1 is MNHNS, CDR2 SASEGT. The CDR3 spans 14 residues. This sample stems from a study of T cells expressing NK-cell markers. Study background: Seven sequenced donors out of eight were HCMV-seropositive, one seronegative.

Notes on the study in general: Top CD8+ clonotypes included the dominant CD3+CD56+NKG2C+ clonotypes in 6 or 7 donors.

Material: blood T cells: a sorted CD56 or NKG2C T cell subset, CD4+ or CD8+ T cells, or bulk PBMC T cells (not recorded which). This receptor was taken from a man aged 18-75 years in good health. The V gene is TRBV6-1, the J gene TRBJ2-1; TCRdb returns TRBD1, unconfirmable since there is no DNA. The CDR3 is CASSGQGDFNEQFF.